This note documents a single T cell receptor beta chain sequence. The sample comes from a study of blood T cell repertoires in COVID-19. Study-level background: There were acute and convalescent COVID-19 samples, and they came from the United States, Italy and Spain. Sample material is recorded as cDNA or gDNA derived from T cells, B-cell-depleted T cells, or PBMCs.

Germline CDR1 reads SGHNT; CDR2 reads YYREEE (reference sequence). The CDR3 extends over 15 amino acids. V dropped 4 bases and J dropped 4; count of bases not matched to a gene: 7. Using immunoSEQ multiplex PCR, the repertoire was profiled, and TCRdb retains in-frame clones only, with some absent. The table records 200,000 or so clones, roughly 85% of them present only once. This sequence originates from a man between 60 and 75 years old with acute or convalescent COVID-19. The V call is TRBV5-4, the J call TRBJ2-3, with TRBD2 matching 9 bases. The material sequenced was peripheral blood. This chain's CDR3 is CASSGGGLAADTQYF. CDR3 DNA sequence: TGTGCCAGCAGCGGGGGGGGACTAGCTGCAGATACGCAGTATTTT. Together with reference TRBV5-4 and TRBJ2-3, the CDR3 gives the full variable domain: ETGVTQSPTHLIKTRGQQVTLRCSSQSGHNTVSWYQQALGQGPQFIFQYYREEENGRGNFPPRFSGLQFPNYSSELNVNALELDDSALYLCASSGGGLAADTQYFGPGTRLTVL.